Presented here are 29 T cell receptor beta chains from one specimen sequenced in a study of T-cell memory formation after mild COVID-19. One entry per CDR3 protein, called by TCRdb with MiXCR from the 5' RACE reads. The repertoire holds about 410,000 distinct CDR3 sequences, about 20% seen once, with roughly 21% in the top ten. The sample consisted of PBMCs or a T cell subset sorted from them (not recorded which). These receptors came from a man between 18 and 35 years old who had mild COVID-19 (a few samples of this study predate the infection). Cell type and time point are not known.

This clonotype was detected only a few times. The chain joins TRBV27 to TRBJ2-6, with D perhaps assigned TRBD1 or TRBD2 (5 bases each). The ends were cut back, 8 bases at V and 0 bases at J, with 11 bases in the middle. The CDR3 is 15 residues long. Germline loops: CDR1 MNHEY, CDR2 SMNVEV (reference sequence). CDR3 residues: CASGHGSSGANVLTF. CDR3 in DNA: TGTGCCAGCGGACATGGGAGCTCTGGGGCCAACGTCCTGACTTTC.

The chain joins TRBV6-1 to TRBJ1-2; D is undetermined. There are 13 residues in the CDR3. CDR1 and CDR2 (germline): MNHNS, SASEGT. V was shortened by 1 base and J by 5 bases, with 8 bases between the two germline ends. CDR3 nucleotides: TGTGCCAGCAGTGAAGGCCAGTTTTATGGCTACACCTTC. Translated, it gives CASSEGQFYGYTF.

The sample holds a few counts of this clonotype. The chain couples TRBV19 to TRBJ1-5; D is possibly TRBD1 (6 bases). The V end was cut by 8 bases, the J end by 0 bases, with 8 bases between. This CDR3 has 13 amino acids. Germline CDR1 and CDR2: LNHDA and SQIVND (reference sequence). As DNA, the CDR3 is TGTGCCAGTGAACAGGGTAGCAATCAGCCCCAGCATTTT. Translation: CASEQGSNQPQHF.

DNA for the CDR3: TGTGCCACCAGCAGAGATGGGTCAGAGGTGGCTAACTATGGCTACACCTTC. It specifies CATSRDGSEVANYGYTF. This chain uses TRBV15 with TRBJ1-2, with D uncertain. Deletions cut 0 bases from V and 0 bases from J, with 14 bases between. This CDR3 contains 17 residues. From germline, CDR1 is LNHNV and CDR2 YYDKDF (reference sequence).

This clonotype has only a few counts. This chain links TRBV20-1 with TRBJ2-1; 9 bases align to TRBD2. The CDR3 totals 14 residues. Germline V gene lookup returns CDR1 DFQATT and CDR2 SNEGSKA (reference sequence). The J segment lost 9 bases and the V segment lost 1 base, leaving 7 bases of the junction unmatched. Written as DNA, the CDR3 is TGCAGTGCTAGAGTAGGCGGGGGGGCCCCTGAGCAGTTCTTC. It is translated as CSARVGGGAPEQFF.

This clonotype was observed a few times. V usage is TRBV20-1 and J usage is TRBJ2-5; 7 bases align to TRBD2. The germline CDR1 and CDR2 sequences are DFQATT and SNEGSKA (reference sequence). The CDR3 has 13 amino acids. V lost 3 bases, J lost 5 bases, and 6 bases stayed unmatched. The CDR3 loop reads CSARWRGLETQYF. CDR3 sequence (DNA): TGCAGTGCTAGGTGGCGGGGGTTGGAGACCCAGTACTTC.

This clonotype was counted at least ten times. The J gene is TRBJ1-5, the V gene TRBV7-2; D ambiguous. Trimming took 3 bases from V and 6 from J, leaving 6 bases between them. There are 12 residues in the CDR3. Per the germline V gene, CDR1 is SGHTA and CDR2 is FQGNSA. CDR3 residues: CASSFGPQPQHF. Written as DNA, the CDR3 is TGTGCCAGCAGCTTCGGGCCTCAGCCCCAGCATTTT.

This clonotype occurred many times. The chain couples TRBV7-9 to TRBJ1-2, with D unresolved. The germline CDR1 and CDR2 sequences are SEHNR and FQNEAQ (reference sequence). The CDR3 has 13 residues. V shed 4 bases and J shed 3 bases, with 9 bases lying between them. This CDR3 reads CASSSRPYYGYTF. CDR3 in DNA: TGTGCCAGCAGCTCCCGACCATACTATGGCTACACCTTC. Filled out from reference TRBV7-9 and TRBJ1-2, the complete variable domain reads DTGVSQNPRHKITKRGQNVTFRCDPISEHNRLYWYRQTLGQGPEFLTYFQNEAQLEKSRLLSDRFSAERPKGSFSTLEIQRTEQGDSAMYLCASSSRPYYGYTFGSGTRLTVV.

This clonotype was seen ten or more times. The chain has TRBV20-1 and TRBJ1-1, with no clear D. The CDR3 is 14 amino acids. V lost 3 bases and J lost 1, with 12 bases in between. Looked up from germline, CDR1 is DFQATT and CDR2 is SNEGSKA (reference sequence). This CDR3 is CSASSSGRNTEAFF. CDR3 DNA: TGCAGTGCTAGCTCCTCGGGCCGGAACACTGAAGCTTTCTTT.

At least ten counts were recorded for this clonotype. The CDR3 DNA reads as TGTGCCAGCAGCTCCAGGTGGGACACTGAAGCTTTCTTT. Protein product: CASSSRWDTEAFF. This rearrangement joins TRBV7-2 to TRBJ1-1; D unresolved. Germline-derived CDR1 and CDR2 are SGHTA and FQGNSA. The V end lost 4 bases, the J end lost 3 bases, and 9 bases lay between the germline ends. CDR3 length: 13 amino acids.

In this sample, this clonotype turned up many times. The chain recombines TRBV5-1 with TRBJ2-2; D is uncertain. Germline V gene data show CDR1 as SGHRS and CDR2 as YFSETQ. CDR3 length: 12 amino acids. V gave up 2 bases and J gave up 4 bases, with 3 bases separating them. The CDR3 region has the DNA TGCGCCAGCAGCTTTAGCACCGGGGAGCTGTTTTTT. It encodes CASSFSTGELFF. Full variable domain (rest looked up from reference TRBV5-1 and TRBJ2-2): KAGVTQTPRYLIKTRGQQVTLSCSPISGHRSVSWYQQTPGQGLQFLFEYFSETQRNKGNFPGRFSGRQFSNSRSEMNVSTLELGDSALYLCASSFSTGELFFGEGSRLTVL.

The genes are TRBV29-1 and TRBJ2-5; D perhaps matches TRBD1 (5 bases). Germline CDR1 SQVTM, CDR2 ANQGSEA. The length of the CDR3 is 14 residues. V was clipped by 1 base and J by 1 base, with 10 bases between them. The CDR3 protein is CSVEVTVAQETQYF. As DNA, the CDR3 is TGCAGCGTTGAAGTGACAGTTGCCCAAGAGACCCAGTACTTC.

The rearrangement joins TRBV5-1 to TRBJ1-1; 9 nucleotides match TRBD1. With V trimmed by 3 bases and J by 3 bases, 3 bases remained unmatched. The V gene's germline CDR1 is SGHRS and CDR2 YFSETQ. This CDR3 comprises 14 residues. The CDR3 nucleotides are TGCGCCAGCAGCTCACAGGGGGCGGACACTGAAGCTTTCTTT. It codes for CASSSQGADTEAFF.

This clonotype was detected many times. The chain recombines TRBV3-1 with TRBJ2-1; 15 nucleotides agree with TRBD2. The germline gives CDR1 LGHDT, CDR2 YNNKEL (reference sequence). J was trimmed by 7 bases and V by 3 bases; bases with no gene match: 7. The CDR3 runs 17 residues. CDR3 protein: CASSQGTGTSGGNEQFF. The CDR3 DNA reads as TGTGCCAGCAGCCAGGGAACCGGGACTAGCGGGGGGAATGAGCAGTTCTTC.

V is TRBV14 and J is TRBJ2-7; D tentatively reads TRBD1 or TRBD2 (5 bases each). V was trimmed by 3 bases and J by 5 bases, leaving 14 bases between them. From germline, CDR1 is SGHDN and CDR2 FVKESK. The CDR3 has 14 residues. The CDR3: CASSQGRQPHEQYV. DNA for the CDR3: TGTGCCAGCAGCCAGGGACGGCAGCCCCACGAGCAGTACGTC.

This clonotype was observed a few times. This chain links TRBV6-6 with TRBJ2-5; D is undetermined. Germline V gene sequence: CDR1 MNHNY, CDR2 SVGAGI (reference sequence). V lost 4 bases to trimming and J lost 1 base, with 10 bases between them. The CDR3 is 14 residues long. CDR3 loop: CASSFQSSQETQYF. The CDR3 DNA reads TGTGCCAGCAGTTTTCAGTCGAGCCAAGAGACCCAGTACTTC.

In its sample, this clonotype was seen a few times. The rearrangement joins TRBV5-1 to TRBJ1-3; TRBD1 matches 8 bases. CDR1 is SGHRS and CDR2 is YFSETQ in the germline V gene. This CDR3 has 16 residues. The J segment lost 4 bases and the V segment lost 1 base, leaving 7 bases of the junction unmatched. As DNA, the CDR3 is TGCGCCAGCAGCTTGTCCACTCCAGGGGGCGGAAACACCATATATTTT. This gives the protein CASSLSTPGGGNTIYF. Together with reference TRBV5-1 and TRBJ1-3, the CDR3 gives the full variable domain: KAGVTQTPRYLIKTRGQQVTLSCSPISGHRSVSWYQQTPGQGLQFLFEYFSETQRNKGNFPGRFSGRQFSNSRSEMNVSTLELGDSALYLCASSLSTPGGGNTIYFGEGSWLTVV.

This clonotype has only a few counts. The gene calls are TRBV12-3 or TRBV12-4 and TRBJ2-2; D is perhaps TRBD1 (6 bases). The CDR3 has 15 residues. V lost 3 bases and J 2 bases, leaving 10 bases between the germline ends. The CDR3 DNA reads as TGTGCCAGCAGTTTCGGACAGCCCAACACCGGGGAGCTGTTTTTT. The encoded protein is CASSFGQPNTGELFF.

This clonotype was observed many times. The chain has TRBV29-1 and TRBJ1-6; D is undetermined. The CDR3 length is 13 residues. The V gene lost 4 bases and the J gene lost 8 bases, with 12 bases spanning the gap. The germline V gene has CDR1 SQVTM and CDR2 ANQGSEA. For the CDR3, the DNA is TGCAGCGTTGGTGCCAGCTCCGATTCACCCCTCCACTTT. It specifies CSVGASSDSPLHF.

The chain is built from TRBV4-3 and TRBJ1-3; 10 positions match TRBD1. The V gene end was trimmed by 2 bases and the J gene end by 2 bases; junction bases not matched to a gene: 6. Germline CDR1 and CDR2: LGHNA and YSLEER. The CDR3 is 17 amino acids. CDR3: CASSQNPGTGAGNTIYF. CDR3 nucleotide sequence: TGCGCCAGCAGCCAAAACCCCGGGACAGGGGCTGGAAACACCATATATTTT.

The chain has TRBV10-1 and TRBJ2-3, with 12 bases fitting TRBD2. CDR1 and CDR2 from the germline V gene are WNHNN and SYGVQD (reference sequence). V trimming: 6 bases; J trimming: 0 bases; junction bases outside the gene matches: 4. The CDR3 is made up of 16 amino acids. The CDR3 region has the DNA TGCGCCAGCAGCGGTACTAGCGGGGGGAGCACAGATACGCAGTATTTT. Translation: CASSGTSGGSTDTQYF.

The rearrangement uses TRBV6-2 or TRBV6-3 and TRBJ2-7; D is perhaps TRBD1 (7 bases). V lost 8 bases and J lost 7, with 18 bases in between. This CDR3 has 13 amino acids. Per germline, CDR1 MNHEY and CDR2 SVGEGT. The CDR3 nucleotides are TGTGCCAGCTGGGGGGACAGCCAGCGGGAGCAGTACGTC. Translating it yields CASWGDSQREQYV.

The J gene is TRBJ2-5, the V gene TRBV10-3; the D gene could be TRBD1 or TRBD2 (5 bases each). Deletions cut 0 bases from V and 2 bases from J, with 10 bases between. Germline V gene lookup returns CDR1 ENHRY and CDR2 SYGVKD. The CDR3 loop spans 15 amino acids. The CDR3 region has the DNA TGTGCCATCAGTGAGTCTTGGGACGCTCAAGAGACCCAGTACTTC. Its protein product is CAISESWDAQETQYF.

This chain's CDR3 is CASSLRGALGELFF. The CDR3 bases are TGTGCCAGCAGCTTGAGGGGGGCTCTCGGGGAGCTGTTTTTT. The chain combines TRBV7-3 with TRBJ2-2; tentatively, D is TRBD1 or TRBD2 (6 bases each). The CDR3 is made up of 14 amino acids. Trimming pared 3 bases from V and 7 bases from J, leaving 12 bases between. Germline CDR1 and CDR2: SGHTA and FQGTGA.

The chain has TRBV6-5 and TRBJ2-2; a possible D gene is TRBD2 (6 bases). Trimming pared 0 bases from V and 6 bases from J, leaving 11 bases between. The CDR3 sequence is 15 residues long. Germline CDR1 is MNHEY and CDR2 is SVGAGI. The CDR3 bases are TGTGCCAGCAGTTACTCGTATGGGACTCCCGGGGAGCTGTTTTTT. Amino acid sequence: CASSYSYGTPGELFF.

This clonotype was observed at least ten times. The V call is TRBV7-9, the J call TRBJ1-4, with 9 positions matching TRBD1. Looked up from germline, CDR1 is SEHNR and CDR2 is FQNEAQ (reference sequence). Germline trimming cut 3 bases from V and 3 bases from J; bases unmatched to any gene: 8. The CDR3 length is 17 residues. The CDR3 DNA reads TGTGCCAGCAGCTTCGGACAGGGGCGAGGGTCTAATGAAAAACTGTTTTTT. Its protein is CASSFGQGRGSNEKLFF.

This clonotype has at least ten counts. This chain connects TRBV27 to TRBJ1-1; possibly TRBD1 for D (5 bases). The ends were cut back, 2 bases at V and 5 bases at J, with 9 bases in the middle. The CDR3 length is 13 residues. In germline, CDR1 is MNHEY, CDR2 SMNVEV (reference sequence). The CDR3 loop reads CASSLQGITEAFF. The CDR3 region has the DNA TGTGCCAGCAGTTTACAGGGTATTACTGAAGCTTTCTTT.

The CDR3 bases are TGTGCCAGCAGCCAGTTCAGCTATGAGCAGTTCTTC. Its protein product is CASSQFSYEQFF. The rearrangement links TRBV14 to TRBJ2-1; D not certain. In germline, CDR1 is SGHDN, CDR2 FVKESK. This CDR3 has 12 residues. Trimming left V 3 bases short and J 8 bases short, with 8 bases between.

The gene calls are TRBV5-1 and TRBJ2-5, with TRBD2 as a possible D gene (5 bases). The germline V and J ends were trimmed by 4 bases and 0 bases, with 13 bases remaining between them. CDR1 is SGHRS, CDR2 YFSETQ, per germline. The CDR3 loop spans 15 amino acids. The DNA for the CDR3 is TGCGCCAGCAGCCCATTCCCGGGGTACCAAGAGACCCAGTACTTC. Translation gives CASSPFPGYQETQYF.